The 6 T cell receptor beta chains presented below share a single source sample, sequenced in a study of blood T cell repertoires in COVID-19. Using immunoSEQ multiplex PCR, the repertoire was profiled, and TCRdb retains in-frame clones only, with some absent. The data show approximately 220,000 clones, about 88% seen once. The specimen was peripheral blood. The receptor source for this set is a man aged 45 to 65 who had recovered from COVID-19.

The V and J genes are TRBV4-2 and TRBJ2-2, with TRBD2 identical over 14 bases. The V gene end was trimmed by 4 bases and the J gene end by 5 bases; junction bases not matched to a gene: 0. The CDR3 extends over 15 amino acids. CDR1 LGHNA and CDR2 YNFKEQ come from the germline V gene. CDR3 sequence: CASSRLAGGTGELFF. CDR3 in DNA: TGTGCCAGCAGCCGACTAGCGGGAGGGACCGGGGAGCTGTTTTTT.

The gene calls are TRBV5-4 and TRBJ1-1; D gene ambiguous. The CDR3 runs 11 residues. Germline lookup yields CDR1 SGHNT and CDR2 YYREEE (reference sequence). V gave up 5 bases and J gave up 8 bases, with 10 bases separating them. CDR3 amino acids: CASSSPLEAFF. CDR3 sequence (DNA): TGTGCCAGCAGTTCTCCACTGGAAGCTTTCTTT.

The rearrangement joins TRBV2 to TRBJ2-6, with 8 bases lining up with TRBD1. The germline CDR1 and CDR2 sequences are SNHLY and FYNNEI. The CDR3 has 17 residues. After removal of 5 bases from V and 4 bases from J, the junction contained 10 bases not matched to a gene. CDR3: CASSKGTGRSGANVLTF. DNA of the CDR3: TGTGCCAGCAGTAAAGGGACAGGCAGATCAGGGGCCAACGTCCTGACTTTC. The entire variable domain, with the rest obtained from reference TRBV2 and TRBJ2-6, is as follows: EPEVTQTPSHQVTQMGQEVILRCVPISNHLYFYWYRQILGQKVEFLVSFYNNEISEKSEIFDDQFSVERPDGSNFTLKIRSTKLEDSAMYFCASSKGTGRSGANVLTFGAGSRLTVL.

This chain connects TRBV5-5 to TRBJ2-1; 10 bases match TRBD2. In germline, CDR1 is SGHKS, CDR2 YYEKEE (reference sequence). With 3 bases clipped from V and 7 bases from J, the junction kept 16 bases outside the gene matches. The CDR3 length is 18 residues. The CDR3 is CASSSGWSGRASGNEQFF. In nucleotides, the CDR3 is TGTGCCAGCAGCTCTGGCTGGAGCGGGAGGGCCTCGGGGAATGAGCAGTTCTTC.

This clone appeared a few times. The chain is built from TRBV27 and TRBJ2-6, with 8 positions matching TRBD1. V shed 6 bases and J 2 bases; nucleotides not matched to a gene: 12. CDR1 is MNHEY, CDR2 SMNVEV, per germline (reference sequence). This CDR3 is 18 amino acids long. The DNA for the CDR3 is TGTGCCAGCAGCCGATTAGGACAGGGTACACCTGGGGCCAACGTCCTGACTTTC. Translation: CASSRLGQGTPGANVLTF.

The genes are TRBV7-2 and TRBJ2-2; 10 nucleotides match TRBD2. The V gene end was trimmed by 1 base and the J gene end by 5 bases; junction bases not matched to a gene: 4. Germline-derived CDR1 and CDR2 are SGHTA and FQGNSA. The CDR3 contains 16 residues. CDR3 in DNA: TGTGCCAGCAGCTTAGTTGGTAGCGGGAGGACCGGGGAGCTGTTTTTT. Translating it yields CASSLVGSGRTGELFF.